The T cell receptor beta chain under discussion was sequenced for a study of shared clonotypes between healthy human individuals. Of note for this clone: Its antigen is as yet unknown.

Measured with immunoSEQ multiplex PCR; TCRdb has only the in-frame clones, and not every one. Among hundreds of thousands of clones listed, roughly 95% were seen once. Regarding the study as a whole: The study drew on few donors, limiting represented genetic and exposure-history diversity.

Cells designated naive CD8 were CD45RO-negative and were positively selected for CCR7, with terminally differentiated effector memory CD45RA+ cells excluded. HIV-negative, healthy adults without recent acute infections or vaccinations were the donors. This CDR3 has 16 amino acids. V dropped 4 bases and J dropped 1; count of bases not matched to a gene: 4. Germline V CDR1 and CDR2: MGHRA, YSYEKL. The rearrangement uses TRBV4-1 and TRBJ2-1; TRBD2 matches at 10 bases. The sequence was collected from a woman aged 25 to 39 in good health. The sample taken for sequencing was naive CD8+ T cells sorted from blood. The CDR3 loop is CASSPQREGSYNEQFF. In nucleotides, the CDR3 is TGCGCCAGCAGCCCCCAGCGGGAGGGATCCTACAATGAGCAGTTCTTC.